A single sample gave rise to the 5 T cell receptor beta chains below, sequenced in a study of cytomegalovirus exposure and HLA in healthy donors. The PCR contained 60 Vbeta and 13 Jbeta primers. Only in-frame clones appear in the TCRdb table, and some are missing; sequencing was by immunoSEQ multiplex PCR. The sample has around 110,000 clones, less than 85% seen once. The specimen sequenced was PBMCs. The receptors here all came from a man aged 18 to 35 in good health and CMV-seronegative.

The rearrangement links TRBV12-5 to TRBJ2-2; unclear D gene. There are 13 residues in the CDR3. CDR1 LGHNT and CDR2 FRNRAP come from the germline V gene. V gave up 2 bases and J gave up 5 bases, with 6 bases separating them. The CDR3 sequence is CASGLTRTGELFF. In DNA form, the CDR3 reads TGTGCTAGTGGTTTGACAAGAACCGGGGAGCTGTTTTTT.

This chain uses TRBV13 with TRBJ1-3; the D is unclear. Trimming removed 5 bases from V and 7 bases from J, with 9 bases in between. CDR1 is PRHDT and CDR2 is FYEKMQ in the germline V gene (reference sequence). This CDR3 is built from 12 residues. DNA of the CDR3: TGTGCCAGCAGCGGCAGTGTTAACACCATATATTTT. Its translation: CASSGSVNTIYF. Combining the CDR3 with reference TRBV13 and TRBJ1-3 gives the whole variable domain AAGVIQSPRHLIKEKRETATLKCYPIPRHDTVYWYQQGPGQDPQFLISFYEKMQSDKGSIPDRFSAQQFSDYHSELNMSSLELGDSALYFCASSGSVNTIYFGEGSWLTVV.

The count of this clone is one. This CDR3 is CASSLALRGSDTGELFF. In DNA, the CDR3 is TGCGCCAGCAGCTTGGCCCTCCGAGGGTCGGACACCGGGGAGCTGTTTTTT. The genes are TRBV5-1 and TRBJ2-2, with D possibly TRBD2 on 5 matching bases. Germline assignment: CDR1 SGHRS and CDR2 YFSETQ. The germline V and J ends were trimmed by 0 bases and 3 bases, with 15 bases remaining between them. This CDR3 is 17 amino acids long.

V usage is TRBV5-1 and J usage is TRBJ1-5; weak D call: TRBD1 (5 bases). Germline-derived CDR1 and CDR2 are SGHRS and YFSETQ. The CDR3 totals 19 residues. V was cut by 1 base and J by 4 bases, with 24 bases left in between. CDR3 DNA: TGCGCCAGCAGCTTGATACTACAGGAGGGCAGGGCTCAGAATCAGCCCCAGCATTTT. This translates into CASSLILQEGRAQNQPQHF.

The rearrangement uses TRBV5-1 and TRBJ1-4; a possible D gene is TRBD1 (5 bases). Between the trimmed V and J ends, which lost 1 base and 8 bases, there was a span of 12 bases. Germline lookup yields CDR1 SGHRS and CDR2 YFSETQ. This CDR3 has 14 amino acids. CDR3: CASSLPSSGEKLFF. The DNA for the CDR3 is TGCGCCAGCAGCTTGCCCTCATCAGGGGAAAAACTGTTTTTT.